This TCR beta chain is drawn from a study of metastatic and nonmetastatic thyroid tumors. Study-level information: Repertoires from blood and tumor or nodule tissue of malignant and benign thyroid patients were compared. The study, taken as a whole, reports: Malignant tumors reportedly showed significantly higher TCR beta diversity than benign nodules in both blood and tumor.

Original analysis: Building a distant-metastasis classifier for papillary thyroid cancer drew on CDR3 differences across clinicopathological groups. TCRdb re-called the PCR reads with MiXCR. The V and J calls were not made by the authors but by TCRdb's processing. The repertoire consists of about 43,000 clones, with approximately 25% occurring once and the leading ten covering about 14%. There are many counts of this clone. What it binds is not known. The sample holds other DNA sequences that translate to the same CDR3. Thyroid surgery had not been preceded by any treatment in any patient. Material: tumor tissue. The receptor was derived from a female donor with papillary thyroid cancer or a benign thyroid nodule (not recorded which). Some clones in this sample may be carry-over from other donors' samples.

This CDR3 reads CASSRGWEKLFF. Here the CDR3 DNA reads TGTGCCAGCAGCCGAGGCTGGGAAAAACTGTTTTTT. The chain has TRBV28 and TRBJ1-4; D unresolved. Germline loops: CDR1 MDHEN, CDR2 SYDVKM. The CDR3 has 12 amino acids. V lost 6 bases and J lost 8, with 10 bases in between. Drawing the rest from reference TRBV28 and TRBJ1-4, the complete variable domain is DVKVTQSSRYLVKRTGEKVFLECVQDMDHENMFWYRQDPGLGLRLIYFSYDVKMKEKGDIPEGYSVSREKKERFSLILESASTNQTSMYLCASSRGWEKLFFGSGTQLSVL.